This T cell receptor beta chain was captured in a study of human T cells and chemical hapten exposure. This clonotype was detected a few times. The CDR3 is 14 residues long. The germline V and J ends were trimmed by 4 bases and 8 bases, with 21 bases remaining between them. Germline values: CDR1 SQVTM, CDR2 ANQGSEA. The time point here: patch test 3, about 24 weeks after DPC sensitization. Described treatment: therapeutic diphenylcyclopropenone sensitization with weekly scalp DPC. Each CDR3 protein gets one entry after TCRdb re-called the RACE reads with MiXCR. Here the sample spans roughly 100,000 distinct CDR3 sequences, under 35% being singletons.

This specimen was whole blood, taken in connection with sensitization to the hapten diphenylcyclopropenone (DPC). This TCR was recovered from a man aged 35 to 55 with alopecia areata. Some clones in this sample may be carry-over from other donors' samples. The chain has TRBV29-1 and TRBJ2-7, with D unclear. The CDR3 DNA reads TGCAGCGTTGGGATCCAGCGAGTCTGGGTCCAGCAGTACTTC. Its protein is CSVGIQRVWVQQYF.